This T cell receptor beta chain comes out of a study of human T cells and chemical hapten exposure. Study background: Alopecia universalis, totalis or areata was present in patients who were mostly female.

General study points: Expanded TCR counts at PT1 were positively correlated with the patch test score.

Note on this clonotype: Its cognate antigen is unknown.

The V end lost 6 bases, the J end lost 0 bases, and 11 bases lay between the germline ends. Germline assignment: CDR1 SQVTM and CDR2 ANQGSEA. This CDR3 is 13 amino acids long. Time point indicated: patch test 1, 2 weeks after DPC sensitization. Specified treatment: therapeutic diphenylcyclopropenone sensitization with weekly scalp DPC. The library put unique molecular identifiers onto individual cDNA molecules. Each CDR3 protein is one row after TCRdb ran MiXCR on the RACE reads. The sample includes roughly 200,000 distinct CDR3 sequences, about 22% of them seen just once. The source is a woman aged 45 to 65 with alopecia areata. Some clones in this sample may be carry-over from other donors' samples. Sequenced here: whole blood, sampled in connection with sensitization to the hapten diphenylcyclopropenone (DPC). The chain is built from TRBV29-1 and TRBJ1-1; unclear D gene. Written as DNA, the CDR3 is TGCAGCGTGGGAGGACTGATGAACACTGAAGCTTTCTTT. Protein sequence: CSVGGLMNTEAFF.